This T cell receptor beta chain emerged from a study of T cell clonality in common variable immunodeficiency. Study-wide results and limits: Repertoire-complication correlations in CVID were limited by patient heterogeneity. Shared TCRbeta clones were fewer between CVID subjects than controls.

Both groups were predominantly of Caucasian heritage. Each donor provided roughly 4.5 to 8 ml of heparinized whole blood. The CDR3 is 14 residues long. Trimming cost V 6 bases and J 0 bases, with 15 bases left between them. The V gene's germline CDR1 is DFQATT and CDR2 SNEGSKA (reference sequence). Sequencing was performed with immunoSEQ multiplex PCR; in TCRdb, only in-frame clones are kept and a portion is missing. The sample presents about 66,000 clones, none singletons. At least ten counts were recorded for this clone. Its cognate antigen is unknown. From the germline J gene comes the end of the CDR3, since the read stops 3 residues before it.

The V and J genes are TRBV20-1 and TRBJ2-7, with D perhaps matching TRBD1 (5 bases). This TCR was sampled from a person between 18 and 75 years old in good health. Sequencing input: peripheral blood mononuclear cells. The CDR3 bases that were read are TGCAGTGCGGAACCGGTGGGGCTCTCCTACGAG. Translation gives CSAEPVGLSYE. In full, the CDR3 is CSAEPVGLSYEQYF.